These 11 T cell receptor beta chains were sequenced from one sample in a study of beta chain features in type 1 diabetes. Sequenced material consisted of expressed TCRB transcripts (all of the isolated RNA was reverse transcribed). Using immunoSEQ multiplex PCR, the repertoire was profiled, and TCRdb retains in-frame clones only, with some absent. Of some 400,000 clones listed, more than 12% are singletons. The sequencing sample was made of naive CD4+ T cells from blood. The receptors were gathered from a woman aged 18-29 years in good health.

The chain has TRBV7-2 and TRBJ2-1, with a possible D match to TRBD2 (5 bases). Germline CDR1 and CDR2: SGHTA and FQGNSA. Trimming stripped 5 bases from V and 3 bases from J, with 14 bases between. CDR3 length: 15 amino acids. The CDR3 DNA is TGTGCCAGCAGCCCGGACCCCAGCGGCTACAATGAGCAGTTCTTC. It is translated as CASSPDPSGYNEQFF.

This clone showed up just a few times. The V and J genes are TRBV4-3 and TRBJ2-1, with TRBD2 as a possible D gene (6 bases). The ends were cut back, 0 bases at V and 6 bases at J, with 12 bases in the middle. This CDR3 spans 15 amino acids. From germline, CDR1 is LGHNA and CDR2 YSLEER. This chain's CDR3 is CASSQEFREINEQFF. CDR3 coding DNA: TGCGCCAGCAGCCAAGAATTCCGGGAGATCAATGAGCAGTTCTTC.

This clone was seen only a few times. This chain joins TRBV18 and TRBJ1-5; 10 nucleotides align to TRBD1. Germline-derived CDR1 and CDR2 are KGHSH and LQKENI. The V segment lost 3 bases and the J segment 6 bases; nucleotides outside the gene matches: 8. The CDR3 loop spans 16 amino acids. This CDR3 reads CASSPGQGPGGQPQHF. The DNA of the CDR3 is TGTGCCAGCTCACCGGGACAGGGGCCGGGGGGTCAGCCCCAGCATTTT.

CDR3 in DNA: TGTGCCAGCAGCCTTCCTTCCTACGAGCAGTACTTC. This sequence encodes CASSLPSYEQYF. The rearrangement links TRBV7-9 to TRBJ2-7, with no clear D. V was shortened by 5 bases and J by 1 base, with 6 bases between the two germline ends. The CDR3 is 12 amino acids. Germline values: CDR1 SEHNR, CDR2 FQNEAQ (reference sequence).

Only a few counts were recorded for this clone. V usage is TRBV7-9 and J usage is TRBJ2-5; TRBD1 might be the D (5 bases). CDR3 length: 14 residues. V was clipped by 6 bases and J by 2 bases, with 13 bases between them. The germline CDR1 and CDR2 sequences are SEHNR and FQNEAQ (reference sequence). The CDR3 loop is CASRKQVEQETQYF. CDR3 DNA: TGTGCCAGCAGAAAACAGGTGGAACAAGAGACCCAGTACTTC.

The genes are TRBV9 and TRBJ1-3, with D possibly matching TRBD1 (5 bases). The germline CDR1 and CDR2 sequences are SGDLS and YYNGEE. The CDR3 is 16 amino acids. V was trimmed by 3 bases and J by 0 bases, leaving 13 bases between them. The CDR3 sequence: CASSAGTELSGNTIYF. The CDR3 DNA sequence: TGTGCCAGCAGCGCAGGGACTGAACTCTCTGGAAACACCATATATTTT.

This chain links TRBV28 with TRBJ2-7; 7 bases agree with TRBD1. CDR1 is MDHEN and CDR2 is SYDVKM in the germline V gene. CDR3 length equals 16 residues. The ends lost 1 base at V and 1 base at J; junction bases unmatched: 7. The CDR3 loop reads CASSLSWDSSSYEQYF. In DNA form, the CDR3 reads TGTGCCAGCAGTTTATCGTGGGACAGCTCATCCTACGAGCAGTACTTC. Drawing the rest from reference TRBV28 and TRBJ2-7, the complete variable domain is DVKVTQSSRYLVKRTGEKVFLECVQDMDHENMFWYRQDPGLGLRLIYFSYDVKMKEKGDIPEGYSVSREKKERFSLILESASTNQTSMYLCASSLSWDSSSYEQYFGPGTRLTVT.

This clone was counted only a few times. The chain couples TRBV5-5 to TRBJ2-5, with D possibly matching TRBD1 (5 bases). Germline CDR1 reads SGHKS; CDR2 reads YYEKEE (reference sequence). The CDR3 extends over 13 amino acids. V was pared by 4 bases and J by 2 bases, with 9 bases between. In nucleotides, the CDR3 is TGTGCCAGCAGCCCTAGGGGACAAGAGACCCAGTACTTC. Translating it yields CASSPRGQETQYF.

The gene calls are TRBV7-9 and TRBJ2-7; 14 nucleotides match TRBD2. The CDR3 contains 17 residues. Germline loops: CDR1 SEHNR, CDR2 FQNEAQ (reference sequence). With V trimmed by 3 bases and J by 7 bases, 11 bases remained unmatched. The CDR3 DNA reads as TGTGCCAGCAGCTTGCGGGGACTAGCGGGAGCGCCTGAGGAGCAGTACTTC. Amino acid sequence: CASSLRGLAGAPEEQYF.

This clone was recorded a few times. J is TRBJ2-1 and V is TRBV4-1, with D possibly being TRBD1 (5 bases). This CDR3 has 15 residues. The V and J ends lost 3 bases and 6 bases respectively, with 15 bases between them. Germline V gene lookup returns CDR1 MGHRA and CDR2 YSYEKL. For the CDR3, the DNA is TGCGCCAGCAGCCATCCGGGCAGGGTGTCCAATGAGCAGTTCTTC. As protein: CASSHPGRVSNEQFF.

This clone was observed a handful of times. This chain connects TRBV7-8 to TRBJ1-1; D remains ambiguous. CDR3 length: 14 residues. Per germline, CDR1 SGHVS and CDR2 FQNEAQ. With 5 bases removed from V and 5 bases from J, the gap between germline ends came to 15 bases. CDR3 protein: CASSPTNSGTEAFF. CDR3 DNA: TGTGCCAGCAGCCCTACCAACAGCGGGACTGAAGCTTTCTTT.